These T cell receptor beta chains were read from a single sample in a study of blood T cell repertoires in COVID-19. The table came from immunoSEQ multiplex PCR; TCRdb's copy has only in-frame clones and leaves some out. The sample shows about 250,000 clones, just over 85% of them seen only once. Sequenced input: PBMCs or T cells enriched from blood (not recorded which). The receptors were gathered from a man aged 35 to 55 who had recovered from COVID-19. The CDR3 runs from the conserved cysteine through the conserved F or W. A D gene is named only where the DNA matches it firmly. A clone size is listed for some rows: how often the clone was seen (once, few, many), or a class if it is expanded.

j_call: TRBJ2-5
v_call: TRBV27
clone_size: once
d_call: TRBD2
cdr3_nt: TGTGCCAGCAGTTTCGGGGGGATTACAGAGACCCAGTACTTC
cdr3_aa: CASSFGGITETQYF

j_call: TRBJ2-7
v_call: TRBV27
clone_size: NA
d_call: NA
cdr3_nt: TGTGCCAGTACGTGGCGGGCAACCTCCTACGAGCAGTACTTC
cdr3_aa: CASTWRATSYEQYF

j_call: TRBJ1-5
v_call: TRBV3-1/TRBV3-2
clone_size: NA
d_call: NA
cdr3_nt: TGTGCCAGCAGCCAAGATTTGGCGGGTCAGCCCCAGCATTTT
cdr3_aa: CASSQDLAGQPQHF

j_call: TRBJ2-7
v_call: TRBV30
clone_size: once
d_call: NA
cdr3_nt: TGTGCCTGGAGTCCAGACAGGAGCTCCTACGAGCAGTACTTC
cdr3_aa: CAWSPDRSSYEQYF

j_call: TRBJ1-4
v_call: TRBV5-1
clone_size: NA
d_call: TRBD1
cdr3_nt: TGCGCCAGCAGCCCCGGGACAGCCACTTCAACTAATGAAAAACTGTTTTTT
cdr3_aa: CASSPGTATSTNEKLFF

j_call: TRBJ2-3
v_call: TRBV18
clone_size: NA
d_call: NA
cdr3_nt: TGTGCCAGCTCACCGTCATCAAGAACTAGCACAGATACGCAGTATTTT
cdr3_aa: CASSPSSRTSTDTQYF

j_call: TRBJ2-3
v_call: TRBV29-1
clone_size: NA
d_call: TRBD1
cdr3_nt: TGCAGCGCCAACAGGGGTGGCGCAGATACGCAGTATTTT
cdr3_aa: CSANRGGADTQYF

j_call: TRBJ2-7
v_call: TRBV21-1
clone_size: NA
d_call: NA
cdr3_nt: TGTGCCAGCAGCCCCAGGGTGAGCTCCTACGAGCAGTACTTC
cdr3_aa: CASSPRVSSYEQYF

j_call: TRBJ2-5
v_call: TRBV28
clone_size: NA
d_call: TRBD1
cdr3_nt: TGTGCCAGCAGTGAAGGGGGCCGGGAGACCCAGTACTTC
cdr3_aa: CASSEGGRETQYF

j_call: TRBJ1-5
v_call: TRBV15
clone_size: NA
d_call: NA
cdr3_nt: TGTGCCACCAGCATAGGTTGGGAGTTCGGTCAGCCCCAGCATTTT
cdr3_aa: CATSIGWEFGQPQHF

j_call: TRBJ2-4
v_call: TRBV4-3
clone_size: NA
d_call: NA
cdr3_nt: TGCGCCAGCAGCCAAGGACACGGAGGGGACATTCAGTACTTC
cdr3_aa: CASSQGHGGDIQYF

j_call: TRBJ1-1
v_call: TRBV4-1
clone_size: NA
d_call: NA
cdr3_nt: TGCGCCAGCAGCGCCCGGCGAGAGGGTGAAGCTTTCTTT
cdr3_aa: CASSARREGEAFF

j_call: TRBJ1-1
v_call: TRBV7-2
clone_size: NA
d_call: TRBD1
cdr3_nt: TGTGCCAGCAGCTTAGCTCTAACAGGGGGAGACAGGAACACTGAAGCTTTCTTT
cdr3_aa: CASSLALTGGDRNTEAFF

j_call: TRBJ2-7
v_call: TRBV11-2
clone_size: NA
d_call: TRBD2
cdr3_nt: TGTGCCAGCAGATCGGGACTAGCGGGAGTCGAGCAGTACTTC
cdr3_aa: CASRSGLAGVEQYF

j_call: TRBJ1-4
v_call: TRBV6-2/TRBV6-3
clone_size: NA
d_call: NA
cdr3_nt: TGTGCCAGCAGTTATCCTGTCAGGGGAAATGAAAAACTGTTTTTT
cdr3_aa: CASSYPVRGNEKLFF

j_call: TRBJ2-7
v_call: TRBV24-1
clone_size: NA
d_call: NA
cdr3_nt: TGTGCCACCAGTGTTGAGAGGTTCTACTACGAGCAGTACTTC
cdr3_aa: CATSVERFYYEQYF

j_call: TRBJ2-1
v_call: TRBV11-1
clone_size: NA
d_call: NA
cdr3_nt: TGTGCCAGCAGCTTAGCGGGGAGTGAGCAGTTCTTC
cdr3_aa: CASSLAGSEQFF

j_call: TRBJ2-1
v_call: TRBV30
clone_size: NA
d_call: TRBD2
cdr3_nt: TGTGCCTGGAGTGTTGGACTAGCGGGGGGGCAGTTCTTC
cdr3_aa: CAWSVGLAGGQFF

j_call: TRBJ2-7
v_call: TRBV28
clone_size: NA
d_call: TRBD1
cdr3_nt: TGTGCCAGCAGGCCGCCGGGACAGGACGTCGAGCAGTACTTC
cdr3_aa: CASRPPGQDVEQYF

j_call: TRBJ2-3
v_call: TRBV9
clone_size: NA
d_call: NA
cdr3_nt: TGTGCCAGCAGCGTACAACCTCGGGGGAGTAAAGGAGATACGCAGTATTTT
cdr3_aa: CASSVQPRGSKGDTQYF

j_call: TRBJ2-5
v_call: TRBV21-1
clone_size: NA
d_call: NA
cdr3_nt: TGTGCCAGCAGCACGCGGACAGTACCTCAATACTTC
cdr3_aa: CASSTRTVPQYF

j_call: TRBJ2-2
v_call: TRBV29-1
clone_size: NA
d_call: TRBD1
cdr3_nt: TGCAGCGTTGAGGGACAGGCAAACACCGGGGAGCTGTTTTTT
cdr3_aa: CSVEGQANTGELFF

j_call: TRBJ2-7
v_call: TRBV5-1
clone_size: NA
d_call: TRBD1
cdr3_nt: TGCGCCAGCAGCGGAACAGGGGGCCCCTACGAGCAGTACTTC
cdr3_aa: CASSGTGGPYEQYF

j_call: TRBJ2-1
v_call: TRBV7-3
clone_size: NA
d_call: NA
cdr3_nt: TGTGCCAGCAGCCGACGGACTATTTACAATGAGCAGTTCTTC
cdr3_aa: CASSRRTIYNEQFF

j_call: TRBJ1-5
v_call: TRBV18
clone_size: NA
d_call: TRBD1
cdr3_nt: TGTGCCAGCTCACCCGGGACAGGGAGATTGGGCAATCAGCCCCAGCATTTT
cdr3_aa: CASSPGTGRLGNQPQHF